This T cell receptor beta chain was retrieved from a study of shared clonotypes between healthy human individuals. Across the whole study: Those who served as donors were a couple of women and three men between the ages of 18 and 49.

Germline CDR1 reads PRHDT; CDR2 reads FYEKMQ (reference sequence). This CDR3 is built from 13 residues. After removal of 5 bases from V and 7 bases from J, the junction contained 2 bases not matched to a gene. Only Caucasian adults living in Nashville, Tennessee made up the donor group. TCRdb's table, derived via immunoSEQ multiplex PCR, lists solely in-frame clones and lacks some. In the table there are around 2.1 million clones, almost 96% of which are singletons. There are a few counts of this clone. The sample taken for sequencing was naive CD4+ T cells sorted from blood. The sample's subset: CD45RA+ positively selected. The chain joins TRBV13 to TRBJ1-6, with 7 bases fitting TRBD1. The sequence derives from a man in his late teens or twenties in good health. CDR3 region: CASSATGNSPLHF. CDR3 bases: TGTGCCAGCAGCGCGACAGGGAATTCACCCCTCCACTTT.